A single sample gave rise to the 21 T cell receptor beta chains below, sequenced in a study of blood T cell repertoires in COVID-19 (dated by TCRdb to the early 2020s). Libraries were prepared through the immunoSEQ multiplex PCR assay. TCRdb carries this immuneACCESS record with in-frame sequences only. Its versions omit some clonotypes, under half of them owing to an unresolved V gene in the studies checked, with the rest unexplained. The sample includes around 140,000 clones, with roughly 88% observed a single time. About 1.7% of the sample is held by the ten biggest clonotypes. The sample taken for sequencing was peripheral blood. All receptors come from a man aged 65 to 85 with acute or convalescent COVID-19.

V usage is TRBV5-1 and J usage is TRBJ1-3; 10 bases line up with TRBD1. The CDR3 extends over 16 amino acids. V dropped 5 bases and J dropped 3; count of bases not matched to a gene: 8. Germline loops: CDR1 SGHRS, CDR2 YFSETQ. CDR3 nucleotide sequence: TGCGCCAGCAGAACCACGACAGGGGGCGATGGAAACACCATATATTTT. Its translation is CASRTTTGGDGNTIYF.

This chain links TRBV6-2 or TRBV6-3 with TRBJ1-1; unclear D gene. Per the germline V gene, CDR1 is MNHEY and CDR2 is SVGEGT. This CDR3 comprises 13 residues. V dropped 5 bases and J dropped 1 base, with 8 bases sitting between them. The CDR3 is CASSLTRNTEAFF. CDR3 nucleotide sequence: TGTGCCAGCAGTCTCACACGGAACACTGAAGCTTTCTTT.

This clone came up a few times. V and J are TRBV28 and TRBJ1-6, with 7 bases lining up with TRBD1. Germline lookup yields CDR1 MDHEN and CDR2 SYDVKM. The CDR3 runs to 15 residues. With V trimmed by 6 bases and J by 6 bases, 8 bases remained unmatched. In DNA, the CDR3 is TGTGCCAGCAGACCAGGGAACAGGGGTAATTCACCCCTCCACTTT. This gives the protein CASRPGNRGNSPLHF.

The chain couples TRBV2 to TRBJ1-4, with D unresolved. CDR1 SNHLY and CDR2 FYNNEI come from the germline V gene. The V end was cut by 8 bases, the J end by 1 base, with 8 bases between. The CDR3 extends over 13 amino acids. CDR3 in amino acids: CASGVETNEKLFF. The CDR3 bases are TGTGCCAGCGGAGTGGAAACTAATGAAAAACTGTTTTTT.

The J gene is TRBJ1-1, the V gene TRBV6-6; possible D gene TRBD1, 6 bases. V was cut by 7 bases and J by 5 bases, with 17 bases left in between. The CDR3 extends over 14 amino acids. Germline loops: CDR1 MNHNY, CDR2 SVGAGI (reference sequence). The chain's CDR3 is CASKNEAGATEAFF. CDR3 nucleotide sequence: TGTGCCAGCAAAAACGAGGCAGGGGCGACTGAAGCTTTCTTT.

This clone was seen once. A junction end diverges from the germline sequence, so it may reflect a read error. This rearrangement joins TRBV6-5 to TRBJ1-1, with D perhaps matching TRBD1 (6 bases). The CDR3 runs 12 residues. Germline V gives CDR1 MNHEY, CDR2 SVGAGI. CDR3 in amino acids: CASSNPGAEGFF. In DNA form, the CDR3 reads TGTGCCAGCAGTAATCCAGGGGCAGAAGGTTTCTTT.

In this sample, this clone turned up a few times. V gene TRBV6-5 combines with J gene TRBJ1-1; tentative D call: TRBD1 (5 bases). Trimming left V 8 bases short and J 4 bases short, with 17 bases between. CDR1 and CDR2 (germline): MNHEY, SVGAGI. The CDR3 loop spans 14 amino acids. In DNA, the CDR3 is TGTGCCAGCCGGGGAGGCCCGGGGGGCACTGAAGCTTTCTTT. Translated: CASRGGPGGTEAFF.

The chain is built from TRBV7-8 and TRBJ2-5, with D perhaps TRBD1 (5 bases). V shed 1 base and J shed 5 bases, with 8 bases lying between them. The CDR3 length is 13 residues. Germline CDR1 is SGHVS and CDR2 is FQNEAQ. The CDR3 is CASSLVQGETQYF. Written as DNA, the CDR3 is TGTGCCAGCAGCTTAGTCCAGGGTGAGACCCAGTACTTC.

In its sample, this clone was seen a few times. V gene TRBV7-2 combines with J gene TRBJ1-3; 9 nucleotides agree with TRBD1. V was clipped by 2 bases and J by 4 bases; unmatched bases: 6. Germline V gene sequence: CDR1 SGHTA, CDR2 FQGNSA. The CDR3 is 16 residues long. CDR3 sequence: CASSLTTGGGGNTIYF. Written as DNA, the CDR3 is TGTGCCAGCAGCTTAACTACAGGGGGCGGGGGAAACACCATATATTTT.

The chain is built from TRBV25-1 and TRBJ2-1; TRBD1 agrees at 10 bases. The CDR3 sequence is 17 residues long. V gave up 5 bases and J gave up 6 bases; unmatched junction bases: 13. The germline V gene has CDR1 MGHDK and CDR2 SYGVNS. The DNA for the CDR3 is TGTGCCAGCAGTCGGGCCCCGGGACAGGGGAGAATCAATGAGCAGTTCTTC. It yields the protein CASSRAPGQGRINEQFF.

In nucleotides, the CDR3 is TGTGCCAGCAAGGGACAGGGGAACCTAGTGTATGGCTACACCTTC. Translation: CASKGQGNLVYGYTF. This chain links TRBV28 with TRBJ1-2; 10 positions match TRBD1. Germline lookup yields CDR1 MDHEN and CDR2 SYDVKM. J lost 5 bases, V lost 7 bases, and 10 bases had no gene match. The CDR3 contains 15 residues.

The rearrangement links TRBV13 to TRBJ1-4; the match to TRBD1 covers 8 bases. V was pared by 6 bases and J by 6 bases, with 9 bases of the junction left unmatched. The germline V gene has CDR1 PRHDT and CDR2 FYEKMQ (reference sequence). The CDR3 totals 15 residues. The CDR3 nucleotides read TGTGCCAGCAGTCCCGGACTACAGGGGGATGAAAAACTGTTTTTT. Translated, it gives CASSPGLQGDEKLFF.

The V and J genes are TRBV7-2 and TRBJ2-4; a weak D match, TRBD2 (5 bases). Germline CDR1 reads SGHTA; CDR2 reads FQGNSA. The CDR3 has 17 residues. V was pared by 3 bases and J by 7 bases, with 22 bases between. CDR3 bases: TGTGCCAGCAGCTTGATGTCAGGAGGAATGAGTAAGAACATTCAGTACTTC. Its protein product is CASSLMSGGMSKNIQYF.

V is TRBV5-8 and J is TRBJ1-3, with D perhaps matching TRBD1 (6 bases). Trimming removed 7 bases from V and 0 bases from J, with 14 bases in between. Germline lookup yields CDR1 SGHTS and CDR2 YDEGEE. This CDR3 is 15 amino acids long. This CDR3 is CASQQTGYSGNTIYF. CDR3 nucleotides: TGTGCCAGCCAACAGACAGGTTACTCTGGAAACACCATATATTTT.

V and J are TRBV18 and TRBJ2-5, with TRBD1 as a possible D gene (6 bases). The CDR3 is made up of 16 amino acids. Trimming took 0 bases from V and 3 from J, leaving 14 bases between them. Germline lookup yields CDR1 KGHSH and CDR2 LQKENI. CDR3 protein: CASSPPGALGKETQYF. Written as DNA, the CDR3 is TGTGCCAGCTCACCACCGGGGGCGCTCGGGAAAGAGACCCAGTACTTC.

This clone showed up just a few times. The rearrangement uses TRBV18 and TRBJ1-1; the D gene is possibly TRBD1 (6 bases). Germline CDR1 KGHSH, CDR2 LQKENI. Trimming removed 2 bases at V and 4 bases at J, with 14 bases between. The CDR3 spans 15 residues. As DNA, the CDR3 is TGTGCCAGCTCACCAATAACAGGGTTGGGCACTGAAGCTTTCTTT. Residues: CASSPITGLGTEAFF.

In the case of this clone: Different DNA sequences within this sample yield the same CDR3. The chain uses TRBV20-1 and TRBJ1-1; D unclear. From germline, CDR1 is DFQATT and CDR2 SNEGSKA (reference sequence). The V end lost 4 bases, the J end lost 4 bases, and 7 bases lay between the germline ends. CDR3 length: 11 amino acids. CDR3 sequence (DNA): TGCAGTGCTACGGGTGGCACTGAAGCTTTCTTT. The encoded protein is CSATGGTEAFF.

The chain combines TRBV7-9 with TRBJ2-1, with D tentatively TRBD1 (5 bases). Trimming stripped 5 bases from V and 12 bases from J, with 17 bases between. The germline CDR1 and CDR2 sequences are SEHNR and FQNEAQ (reference sequence). This CDR3 spans 13 amino acids. The CDR3 region is CASSPRQTQGQFF. CDR3 DNA sequence: TGTGCCAGCAGCCCCCGACAGACCCAGGGGCAGTTCTTC.

The chain couples TRBV23-1 to TRBJ1-6; D remains unclear. TRBV23-1 is flagged as an ORF with uncertain function. Trimming removed 1 base from V and 6 bases from J, with 10 bases in between. CDR3 length equals 15 residues. The CDR3 reads CASSQLRFVNSPLHF. Written as DNA, the CDR3 is TGCGCCAGCAGTCAATTGAGGTTTGTTAATTCACCCCTCCACTTT.

The chain uses TRBV6-6 and TRBJ2-3; 13 nucleotides agree with TRBD2. This CDR3 spans 16 amino acids. The germline V gene has CDR1 MNHNY and CDR2 SVGAGI (reference sequence). After removal of 5 bases from V and 7 bases from J, the junction contained 9 bases not matched to a gene. CDR3 region: CASSPPGTSGTNTQYF. DNA of the CDR3: TGTGCCAGCAGTCCTCCCGGGACTAGCGGGACGAATACGCAGTATTTT.

This chain joins TRBV6-5 and TRBJ1-1; D might be TRBD1 (5 bases). Trimming pared 5 bases from V and 3 bases from J, leaving 13 bases between. Germline-derived CDR1 and CDR2 are MNHEY and SVGAGI. The CDR3 extends over 14 amino acids. The CDR3 DNA reads TGTGCCAGCAGTCCCATAGGGGCGGACACTGAAGCTTTCTTT. It yields the protein CASSPIGADTEAFF.